A selection of T cell receptor beta chains follows, all from one sample in a study of blood T cell repertoires in COVID-19. Sequencing was performed with immunoSEQ multiplex PCR; in TCRdb, only in-frame clones are kept and a portion is missing. Among 150,000 or so clones listed, roughly 80% were seen once. Sequenced input: peripheral blood. These receptors were collected from a woman aged 80 or over with acute or convalescent COVID-19. Both conserved end residues are trimmed from each CDR3.

CDR3,V,J
ASRRAAGIRETQY,TRBV3-1/TRBV3-2,TRBJ2-5
ASSMREVRRGEQY,TRBV19,TRBJ2-7
AIAFLAGELF,TRBV2,TRBJ2-2
ASGPGTGGEELF,TRBV12-5,TRBJ2-2
ASSLTRAPGELF,TRBV27,TRBJ2-2
ASSLGGQETQY,TRBV3-1/TRBV3-2,TRBJ2-5
ASSLAGTLNEQF,TRBV7-3,TRBJ2-1
ASSQASGGAQEQY,TRBV3-1/TRBV3-2,TRBJ2-7
AISEGQSSYNEQF,TRBV10-3,TRBJ2-1
ASSLAGQSYEQY,TRBV7-2,TRBJ2-7
ASSKGQTSSYEQY,TRBV5-1,TRBJ2-7
ASSLADSPTNEKLF,TRBV7-9,TRBJ1-4
AISSTGEGEKLF,TRBV10-3,TRBJ1-4
ASSLDIPYGYT,TRBV7-2,TRBJ1-2
ASSFRQGRNSGANVLT,TRBV13,TRBJ2-6
ASSEGTAEIYT,TRBV2,TRBJ1-2
ASSEGLAGVYPQY,TRBV6-1,TRBJ2-5
ASRWGEVSNQPQH,TRBV6-5,TRBJ1-5
ASSDRGLTEAF,TRBV2,TRBJ1-1
ASSLDGDNSPLH,TRBV7-9,TRBJ1-6
ASSPGGQGNYEQY,TRBV18,TRBJ2-7
AIRPGLAYNEQF,TRBV5-1,TRBJ2-1
ASSEFEGANYGYT,TRBV6-4,TRBJ1-2
ASRVGLVSTDTQY,TRBV6-5,TRBJ2-3
ASSLASARNTYEQY,TRBV5-4,TRBJ2-7
ASSLAGRTGYGYT,TRBV7-9,TRBJ1-2
ASSSYRENYGYT,TRBV19,TRBJ1-2
ASSRLGTPDDQPQH,TRBV6-2/TRBV6-3,TRBJ1-5
ASSEGPPQGVTGNTIY,TRBV6-1,TRBJ1-3
ASIRVAPTEAF,TRBV28,TRBJ1-1
SVPGLAGGAGELF,TRBV29-1,TRBJ2-2
ASSPSRSEQY,TRBV7-2,TRBJ2-7
ASSLAKELAKNIQY,TRBV11-2,TRBJ2-4
ASSLPGGATDTQY,TRBV5-8,TRBJ2-3
ASSDQKRQDISNQPQH,TRBV6-4,TRBJ1-5
ATSDPRTDKTQY,TRBV24-1,TRBJ2-5
ASSATGTGGINEQF,TRBV9,TRBJ2-1
ASSLLGGVDNEQF,TRBV4-2,TRBJ2-1
ASSIQGREGQPQH,TRBV19,TRBJ1-5
ASSPGASNQPQH,TRBV7-9,TRBJ1-5
ASSLSGKANEKLF,TRBV11-2,TRBJ1-4
ASSVAYRNTEAF,TRBV9,TRBJ1-1
ASSPGQGDYGYT,TRBV5-5,TRBJ1-2
ASSLGAFATDTQY,TRBV7-9,TRBJ2-3
ASSPPGGQASSEQY,TRBV7-2,TRBJ2-7
ASSSPGTSGVNEQF,TRBV5-4,TRBJ2-1
ASRRARNTEAF,TRBV6-5,TRBJ1-1
ASSLEQSTEAF,TRBV5-1,TRBJ1-1
SVEDHGATDTQY,TRBV29-1,TRBJ2-3
ASSFGRQGAGYT,TRBV5-6,TRBJ1-2
ASSLASQQGPNTGELF,TRBV11-2,TRBJ2-2
ASSLNRALNTEAF,TRBV6-5,TRBJ1-1
ARTTARGLHEQY,TRBV5-3,TRBJ2-7